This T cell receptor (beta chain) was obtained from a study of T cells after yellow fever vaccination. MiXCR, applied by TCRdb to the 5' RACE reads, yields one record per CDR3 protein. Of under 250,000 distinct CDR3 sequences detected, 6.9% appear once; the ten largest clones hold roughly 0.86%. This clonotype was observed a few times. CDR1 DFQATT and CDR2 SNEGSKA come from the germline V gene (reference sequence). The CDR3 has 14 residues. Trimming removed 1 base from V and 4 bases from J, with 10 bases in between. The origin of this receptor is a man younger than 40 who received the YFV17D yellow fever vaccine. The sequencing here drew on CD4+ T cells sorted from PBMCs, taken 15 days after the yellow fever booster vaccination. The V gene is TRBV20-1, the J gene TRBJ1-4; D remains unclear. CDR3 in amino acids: CSARVDGLNEKLFF. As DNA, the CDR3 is TGCAGTGCTAGAGTGGACGGCCTTAATGAAAAACTGTTTTTT.